Sequencing of this T cell receptor beta chain was carried out in a study of vaccination effects on CD4 cells after COVID-19. Regarding this clone: Its antigen is still unknown.

The ViraFEST assay expanded antigen-specific CD4+ T cells with viral peptide pools before sequencing. It was after approximately 11 days of culture that CD4+ T cells were isolated. Two million PBMC were seeded per well and grown in the presence of 9 to 10 IU/ml IL-2 and 8 to 10 ug/ml peptides. Per germline, CDR1 MDHEN and CDR2 SYDVKM. This CDR3 is 16 amino acids long. V dropped 6 bases and J dropped 0 bases, with 15 bases sitting between them. Repertoires were generated with immunoSEQ multiplex PCR, while TCRdb's copy carries only in-frame clones and drops some. This table has around 13,000 clones, about 80% appearing once.

The chain employs TRBV28 and TRBJ1-3, with a possible D match to TRBD1 (5 bases). The material was CD4+ T cells from PBMCs cultured with HCoV-229E spike peptides, obtained before COVID-19 vaccination. The TCR originated in a human donor who received a COVID-19 vaccine. The CDR3 is CASSSGGVFSGNTIYF. CDR3 nucleotide sequence: TGTGCCAGCAGCTCGGGAGGGGTCTTCTCTGGAAACACCATATATTTT.